One and the same sample provided the 26 T cell receptor beta chains below, sequenced in a study of identical twins. One entry per CDR3 protein results from TCRdb running MiXCR on the 5' RACE reads. The sample has 1.5 million to 2 million distinct CDR3 sequences; less than 40% are singletons. Sequenced input: cord blood. The receptors here all came from a newborn girl in good health.

This chain links TRBV20-1 with TRBJ1-3, with 7 bases aligning to TRBD1. Germline assignment: CDR1 DFQATT and CDR2 SNEGSKA (reference sequence). The CDR3 runs to 14 residues. V was clipped by 3 bases and J by 5 bases; unmatched bases: 7. CDR3 DNA: TGCAGTGCTAGTCCCTACAGGGGTCGAAACACCATATATTTT. Translated: CSASPYRGRNTIYF.

This clonotype has at least ten counts. V and J are TRBV13 and TRBJ2-4; no clear D gene. Germline V gives CDR1 PRHDT, CDR2 FYEKMQ (reference sequence). V was cut by 0 bases and J by 6 bases, with 9 bases left in between. The length of the CDR3 is 14 residues. The CDR3 is CASSLGQRVNIQYF. The DNA of the CDR3 is TGTGCCAGCAGCTTAGGACAAAGGGTAAACATTCAGTACTTC.

Worth noting for this clonotype: Possible read error: a much larger clone is one base away. The rearrangement uses TRBV9 and TRBJ1-2, with TRBD1 as a possible D gene (5 bases). The CDR3 spans 13 residues. The V gene's germline CDR1 is SGDLS and CDR2 YYNGEE. The ends were cut back, 3 bases at V and 6 bases at J, with 12 bases in the middle. This chain's CDR3 is CASSARESHGYTF. DNA for the CDR3: TGTGCCAGCAGCGCCAGGGAATCCCATGGCTACACCTTC.

The J gene is TRBJ1-2, the V gene TRBV25-1; the match to TRBD1 covers 9 bases. Trimming cost V 3 bases and J 2 bases; bases outside gene matches: 13. The CDR3 spans 18 residues. CDR1 MGHDK and CDR2 SYGVNS come from the germline V gene. Written as DNA, the CDR3 is TGTGCCAGCAGTGACTCGGGACAGGGACCCTTCTACAACTATGGCTACACCTTC. Its protein is CASSDSGQGPFYNYGYTF.

A few counts support this clonotype. The chain links TRBV20-1 to TRBJ1-2, with 9 bases lining up with TRBD1. CDR1 and CDR2 (germline): DFQATT, SNEGSKA (reference sequence). J was trimmed by 8 bases and V by 4 bases; bases with no gene match: 5. The CDR3 runs 12 residues. CDR3 in DNA: TGCAGTGCTAACGGACAGGGGAGGGGCTACACCTTC. It encodes CSANGQGRGYTF.

The chain is built from TRBV12-3 or TRBV12-4 and TRBJ1-3, with D unclear. CDR3 length equals 15 residues. The V end was cut by 6 bases, the J end by 0 bases, with 12 bases between. CDR3 sequence reads: CASRKTVHSGNTIYF. Written as DNA, the CDR3 is TGTGCCAGCAGGAAAACAGTTCACTCTGGAAACACCATATATTTT.

This clonotype has only a few counts. The V gene is TRBV20-1, the J gene TRBJ1-5; 7 bases line up with TRBD1. Losses at the gene ends were 1 base for V and 3 bases for J; bases not matched to a gene: 6. This CDR3 spans 15 amino acids. Germline V gene data show CDR1 as DFQATT and CDR2 as SNEGSKA (reference sequence). Here the CDR3 reads CSARGRTGFNQPQHF. CDR3 coding DNA: TGCAGTGCTAGAGGACGGACAGGTTTCAATCAGCCCCAGCATTTT.

This chain links TRBV19 with TRBJ1-5, with D unclear. The CDR3 sequence is 17 residues long. Per germline, CDR1 LNHDA and CDR2 SQIVND (reference sequence). The germline V and J ends were trimmed by 5 bases and 0 bases, with 17 bases remaining between them. The CDR3: CASSPANPRDSNQPQHF. The CDR3 DNA sequence: TGTGCCAGTAGTCCAGCCAACCCCCGGGATAGCAATCAGCCCCAGCATTTT.

V usage is TRBV20-1 and J usage is TRBJ2-7; either TRBD1 or TRBD2 may fit D (7 bases each). CDR1 DFQATT and CDR2 SNEGSKA come from the germline V gene (reference sequence). The CDR3 contains 13 residues. The V gene lost 3 bases and the J gene lost 4 bases, with 13 bases spanning the gap. For the CDR3, the DNA is TGCAGTGCTAGTCAGGGGGGGCCTTACGAGCAGTACTTC. Translated: CSASQGGPYEQYF.

This clonotype was counted ten times or more. The gene calls are TRBV28 and TRBJ2-7, with D perhaps TRBD2 (5 bases). V was clipped by 5 bases and J by 0 bases, with 14 bases between them. The CDR3 totals 15 residues. Germline V CDR1 and CDR2: MDHEN, SYDVKM. The CDR3 loop is CASSTSAASSYEQYF. CDR3 coding DNA: TGTGCCAGCAGTACCTCAGCGGCGAGCTCCTACGAGCAGTACTTC.

V gene TRBV7-2 combines with J gene TRBJ2-7; TRBD1 matches 7 bases. This CDR3 is 14 amino acids long. After removal of 5 bases from V and 5 bases from J, the junction contained 9 bases not matched to a gene. Germline V gene data show CDR1 as SGHTA and CDR2 as FQGNSA. CDR3 region: CASSPQPTGNEQYF. DNA of the CDR3: TGTGCCAGCAGCCCACAGCCGACAGGGAACGAGCAGTACTTC.

This chain joins TRBV2 and TRBJ1-2; 10 nucleotides align to TRBD1. Germline V gene lookup returns CDR1 SNHLY and CDR2 FYNNEI. With 8 bases clipped from V and 7 bases from J, the junction kept 10 bases outside the gene matches. This CDR3 is built from 14 residues. This CDR3 reads CASATRDRGTGYTF. CDR3 nucleotides: TGTGCCAGCGCTACAAGGGACAGGGGAACTGGCTACACCTTC.

This clonotype was seen at least ten times. V gene TRBV2 combines with J gene TRBJ1-4; D is perhaps TRBD1 (6 bases). V was pared by 3 bases and J by 8 bases, with 10 bases between. Germline-derived CDR1 and CDR2 are SNHLY and FYNNEI. The CDR3 is made up of 13 amino acids. This CDR3 is CASSEDSTEKLFF. CDR3 DNA sequence: TGTGCCAGCAGTGAGGACAGTACCGAAAAACTGTTTTTT.

This clonotype showed up just a few times. This chain joins TRBV4-2 and TRBJ1-4; TRBD1 is a possible D gene (6 bases). The CDR3 loop spans 18 amino acids. Trimming removed 3 bases from V and 0 bases from J, with 17 bases in between. The germline V gene has CDR1 LGHNA and CDR2 YNFKEQ. The DNA of the CDR3 is TGTGCCAGCAGCCAGCAACAGGGTGGGGGTGCAACTAATGAAAAACTGTTTTTT. Encoded protein: CASSQQQGGGATNEKLFF.

Concerning this clonotype itself: Germline and junction disagree at one end, which may indicate a read error. The genes are TRBV4-2 and TRBJ1-4, with D unresolved. The CDR3 spans 16 residues. The germline V gene has CDR1 LGHNA and CDR2 YNFKEQ. The chain's CDR3 is CACSQGINSYYEKLFF. CDR3 nucleotides: TGTGCCTGCAGCCAAGGCATTAACAGTTATTATGAAAAACTGTTTTTT.

The chain joins TRBV30 to TRBJ2-4, with D unclear. V was cut by 0 bases and J by 4 bases, with 4 bases left in between. The CDR3 totals 12 residues. Germline V gene sequence: CDR1 GTSNPN, CDR2 SVGIG (reference sequence). CDR3 nucleotides: TGTGCCTGGAGTGTAGGGAAAAACATTCAGTACTTC. This sequence encodes CAWSVGKNIQYF.

The chain joins TRBV12-3 or TRBV12-4 to TRBJ2-1, with D maybe TRBD1 (5 bases). V lost 6 bases and J lost 7, with 19 bases in between. The CDR3 has 15 residues. CDR3 in amino acids: CASRGNSGARNEQFF. CDR3 DNA: TGTGCCAGCAGGGGAAACTCTGGGGCTCGGAATGAGCAGTTCTTC.

This rearrangement joins TRBV11-2 to TRBJ2-7; D gene ambiguous. The germline V and J ends were trimmed by 5 bases and 6 bases, with 14 bases remaining between them. The CDR3 spans 13 residues. Germline V gene sequence: CDR1 SGHAT, CDR2 FQNNGV. The CDR3 region is CASSPLLVFEQYF. CDR3 bases: TGTGCCAGCAGCCCCCTGCTGGTTTTCGAGCAGTACTTC. Based on the CDR3 plus reference TRBV11-2 and TRBJ2-7, the full variable domain is EAGVAQSPRYKIIEKRQSVAFWCNPISGHATLYWYQQILGQGPKLLIQFQNNGVVDDSQLPKDRFSAERLKGVDSTLKIQPAKLEDSAVYLCASSPLLVFEQYFGPGTRLTVT.

The DNA for the CDR3 is TGTGCCAGCAGTGAAACGGACAGGGTCTGGCTGTTTTTT. Encoded protein: CASSETDRVWLFF. The chain recombines TRBV2 with TRBJ1-4; 8 bases line up with TRBD1. J was trimmed by 14 bases and V by 2 bases; bases with no gene match: 7. The CDR3 is 13 residues long. Germline loops: CDR1 SNHLY, CDR2 FYNNEI.

V is TRBV20-1 and J is TRBJ1-4, with D maybe TRBD1 (5 bases). Germline values: CDR1 DFQATT, CDR2 SNEGSKA (reference sequence). Between the trimmed V and J ends, which lost 0 bases and 7 bases, there was a span of 12 bases. The CDR3 has 14 residues. The CDR3 DNA is TGCAGTGCTAGAGATCCGAGAGGGGCTGAAAAACTGTTTTTT. Protein: CSARDPRGAEKLFF.

In this sample, this clonotype turned up a few times. The chain recombines TRBV19 with TRBJ1-5; the D is unclear. The CDR3 totals 14 residues. V was trimmed by 3 bases and J by 1 base, leaving 7 bases between them. CDR1 is LNHDA and CDR2 is SQIVND in the germline V gene (reference sequence). In DNA form, the CDR3 reads TGTGCCAGTAGTATGTTCACGAGCAATCAGCCCCAGCATTTT. It yields the protein CASSMFTSNQPQHF. Filled out from reference TRBV19 and TRBJ1-5, the complete variable domain reads DGGITQSPKYLFRKEGQNVTLSCEQNLNHDAMYWYRQDPGQGLRLIYYSQIVNDFQKGDIAEGYSVSREKKESFPLTVTSAQKNPTAFYLCASSMFTSNQPQHFGDGTRLSIL.

This clonotype has a handful of counts. CDR3 sequence: CASSHGGGTSGNHEQYF. The CDR3 DNA sequence: TGTGCCAGCAGCCATGGGGGGGGGACTAGCGGGAACCACGAGCAGTACTTC. The chain couples TRBV7-8 to TRBJ2-7; 13 nucleotides line up with TRBD2. This CDR3 contains 17 residues. Germline CDR1 and CDR2: SGHVS and FQNEAQ. Trimming took 5 bases from V and 5 from J; bases not matched to a gene: 12.

This clonotype was seen many times. The CDR3 DNA reads as TGTGCCAGCGGTAGGACAGCCTACAATGAGCAGTTCTTC. Amino acid sequence: CASGRTAYNEQFF. The rearrangement uses TRBV28 and TRBJ2-1; TRBD1 might be the D (6 bases). Between the trimmed V and J ends, which lost 8 bases and 2 bases, there was a span of 10 bases. The germline V gene encodes CDR1 MDHEN and CDR2 SYDVKM. This CDR3 spans 13 amino acids.

V and J are TRBV20-1 and TRBJ2-1; 8 positions match TRBD2. The CDR3 runs to 14 residues. V trimming: 2 bases; J trimming: 6 bases; junction bases outside the gene matches: 6. CDR1 is DFQATT, CDR2 SNEGSKA, per germline (reference sequence). The CDR3 DNA reads as TGCAGTGCTAGACATGGCGGGAGGATCAATGAGCAGTTCTTC. As protein: CSARHGGRINEQFF.

As DNA, the CDR3 is TGTGCCAGCAGTTACGTAGCGAGCTCCTACAATGAGCAGTACTTC. It codes for CASSYVASSYNEQYF. This chain joins TRBV6-2 or TRBV6-3 and TRBJ2-1; TRBD2 might be the D (5 bases). The DNA end is a closer match to TRBJ2-7, so the J assignment may be wrong. Per the germline V gene, CDR1 is MNHEY and CDR2 is SVGEGT. This CDR3 contains 15 residues.

This clonotype was picked up a small number of times. V gene TRBV20-1 combines with J gene TRBJ2-5; tentatively, D is TRBD1 or TRBD2 (5 bases each). Trimming removed 6 bases at V and 4 bases at J, with 18 bases between. This CDR3 contains 14 residues. Per germline, CDR1 DFQATT and CDR2 SNEGSKA (reference sequence). The CDR3: CSADPGTPLETQYF. CDR3 coding DNA: TGCAGTGCCGATCCCGGGACGCCCCTAGAGACCCAGTACTTC.